A selection of T cell receptor beta chains follows, all from one sample in a study of cytomegalovirus exposure and HLA in healthy donors. TCRdb keeps only in-frame clones here, not all; method: immunoSEQ multiplex PCR. Of more than 250,000 clones listed, around 90% are singletons. The specimen was PBMCs. The receptors were gathered from a young woman in good health and CMV-seronegative. CDR3s include the opening cysteine and the closing phenylalanine or tryptophan. D genes are given only for firm matches. Where a row states a size, it is once, few, many or the class of an expanded clone; other rows omit it.

>TRBD1|NA|TRBV28|TRBJ2-6
TGTGCCAGCAGTCCCCCCGACAGGGCTGGGGCCAACGTCCTGACTTTC
CASSPPDRAGANVLTF
>NA|NA|TRBV4-3|TRBJ2-5
TGCGCCAGCAGCCCCAGGGTCAACCAAGAGACCCAGTACTTC
CASSPRVNQETQYF
>NA|NA|TRBV4-3|TRBJ2-7
TGCGCCAGCAGCCAAGATTTTGCAGTTATCTACGAGCAGTACTTC
CASSQDFAVIYEQYF
>NA|NA|TRBV11-3|TRBJ2-7
TGTGCCAGCAGCTTAGATAAAGGGGAGCAGTACTTC
CASSLDKGEQYF
>TRBD1|NA|TRBV5-1|TRBJ2-1
TGCGCCAGCAGCTTGGAAGACAGGGACTACAATGAGCAGTTCTTC
CASSLEDRDYNEQFF
>TRBD1|NA|TRBV11-3|TRBJ2-7
TGTGCCAGCAGCTCGGTGGGACAGCCCTCCTACGAGCAGTACTTC
CASSSVGQPSYEQYF
>TRBD1|NA|TRBV5-1|TRBJ2-2
TGCGCCAGTTGGGGACAGGGGGCTGCCGGGGAGCTGTTTTTT
CASWGQGAAGELFF
>TRBD2|NA|TRBV28|TRBJ2-1
TGTGCCAGCAGTCGACTAGCGGGGTACAATGAGCAGTTCTTC
CASSRLAGYNEQFF
>NA|NA|TRBV9|TRBJ1-4
TGTGCCAGCAGCGTAGGCCCAACTAATGAAAAACTGTTTTTT
CASSVGPTNEKLFF
>NA|once|TRBV2|TRBJ2-1
TGTGCCAGCAGGGGCAATGAGCAGTTCTTC
CASRGNEQFF
>TRBD2|NA|TRBV5-4|TRBJ2-5
TGTGCCAGCAGCTTCTCGGGGAGGGCCCTTGGGGAGACCCAGTACTTC
CASSFSGRALGETQYF
>TRBD2|NA|TRBV10-1|TRBJ2-1
TGCGCCAGCAGTGAGTCGCTTGCGGGAGGGATGGGCTCCTACAATGAGCAGTTCTTC
CASSESLAGGMGSYNEQFF
>NA|NA|TRBV5-5|TRBJ2-5
TGTGCCAGCAGCTCGGACGAGATTCAGGAGACCCAGTACTTC
CASSSDEIQETQYF
>NA|few|TRBV2|TRBJ1-2
TGTGCCAGCCGGACCTATGGCTACACCTTC
CASRTYGYTF
>NA|once|TRBV19|TRBJ2-7
TGTGCCAGTAGTGTCGGGCAGGGCTTCTCCTACGAGCAGTACTTC
CASSVGQGFSYEQYF
>NA|NA|TRBV2|TRBJ1-5
TGTGCCAGCAGTGAAAATGGGGGGCAGGGGCCCCAGCATTTT
CASSENGGQGPQHF
>TRBD2|NA|TRBV5-1|TRBJ2-7
TGCGCCAGCAGCTTGGCCGTACTAGCGGGAGCCACCCCCTACGAGCAGTACTTC
CASSLAVLAGATPYEQYF
>NA|NA|TRBV6-1|TRBJ1-2
TGTGCCAGCAGCGAAACAGTCAACTATGGCTACACCTTC
CASSETVNYGYTF
>TRBD2|NA|TRBV2|TRBJ2-7
TGTGCCAGTGGAATAGCGGGAGGCTTATCATACGAGCAGTACTTC
CASGIAGGLSYEQYF
>NA|NA|TRBV7-9|TRBJ2-1
TGTGCCAGCAGCTTAGCCGCAGGGGTGGATGAGCAGTTCTTC
CASSLAAGVDEQFF
>TRBD1|NA|TRBV27|TRBJ2-1
TGTGCCAGCAATTCCGGGACAGGCCTCAATGAGCAGTTCTTC
CASNSGTGLNEQFF
>TRBD1|few|TRBV4-3|TRBJ2-7
TGCGCCAGCAGCCAAGATACCGGACAGGGCGCCTACGAGCAGTACTTC
CASSQDTGQGAYEQYF
>NA|NA|TRBV19|TRBJ2-4
TGTGCCAGTAGTATCCTTGGGCATGATAACATTCAGTACTTC
CASSILGHDNIQYF
>NA|NA|TRBV18|TRBJ1-2
TGTGCCAGCTCAGGAATGGGGGTCCAGGACTATGGCTACACCTTC
CASSGMGVQDYGYTF
>TRBD1|NA|TRBV10-3|TRBJ1-2
TGTGCCATCAGCCAGGACAGGGGGCTGGATGGCTACACCTTC
CAISQDRGLDGYTF
>NA|NA|TRBV5-4|TRBJ2-3
TGCGCCAGCAGCCAAGGGGCCTCGGACACAGATACGCAGTATTTT
CASSQGASDTDTQYF
>NA|NA|TRBV30|TRBJ2-1
TGTGCCTGGCGGCGCATCGGGACAAGGCTCCACAATGAGCAGTTCTTC
CAWRRIGTRLHNEQFF
>NA|NA|TRBV7-9|TRBJ2-1
TGTGCCAGCAGCCAAACCGGGACAAGCTCCTACAATGAGCAGTTCTTC
CASSQTGTSSYNEQFF
>NA|NA|TRBV4-1|TRBJ1-4
TGCGCCAGCAGCCATCCAGGACAGAGTGAAAAACTGTTTTTT
CASSHPGQSEKLFF
>TRBD1|NA|TRBV6-6|TRBJ1-1
TGTGCCAGCAGTTACGGGACAGGGGGGAACACTGAAGCTTTCTTT
CASSYGTGGNTEAFF
>TRBD1|many|TRBV6-4|TRBJ2-1
TGTGCCAGCAGTACCGGGACAGGCAATGAGCAGTTCTTC
CASSTGTGNEQFF
>TRBD1|once|TRBV2|TRBJ2-7
TGTGCCAGCAGTGGCGGGACAGGGATCGACGAGCAGTACTTC
CASSGGTGIDEQYF
>NA|NA|TRBV6-5|TRBJ2-7
TGTGCCAGCAGTTCCCCACGGGGGAGATACGAGCAGTACTTC
CASSSPRGRYEQYF
>NA|NA|TRBV29-1|TRBJ1-1
TGCAGCGTTGAGGACGGAATGAACACTGAAGCTTTCTTT
CSVEDGMNTEAFF
>TRBD1|NA|TRBV5-1|TRBJ2-5
TGCGCCAGCAGCTTAGGGACAGGGGGACAAGAGACCCAGTACTTC
CASSLGTGGQETQYF
>TRBD1|NA|TRBV7-3|TRBJ2-7
TGTGCCAGCAGCTTGACAGGGCCCTCACTTTCCTACGAGCAGTACTTC
CASSLTGPSLSYEQYF
>TRBD2|NA|TRBV7-3|TRBJ2-3
TGTGCCAGCAGCTTAACGGCCCCTGGAGTAGCGGGAGTGACAGATACGCAGTATTTT
CASSLTAPGVAGVTDTQYF
>TRBD2|NA|TRBV19|TRBJ2-7
TGTGCCAGTAAAGTGGGACTAGCGGCAACCTACGAGCAGTACTTC
CASKVGLAATYEQYF
>NA|NA|TRBV5-1|TRBJ2-1
TGCGCCAGCAGCCCCCCCGGGACTCCGCCTGGGGATGAGCAGTTCTTC
CASSPPGTPPGDEQFF
>TRBD2|NA|TRBV18|TRBJ2-7
TGTGCCAGCTCACGCCTAATTCCACGCTCCGGGACTAGCGGGAGGTCCTACGAGCAGTACTTC
CASSRLIPRSGTSGRSYEQYF
>TRBD1|NA|TRBV7-9|TRBJ2-1
TGTGCCAGCAGCCCCCAGGAGGGACAGGGGATAAATGAGCAGTTCTTC
CASSPQEGQGINEQFF
>NA|NA|TRBV10-3|TRBJ2-1
TGTGCCATCAGTGAACCACCTTCCAGCTCCTACAATGAGCAGTTCTTC
CAISEPPSSSYNEQFF
>NA|NA|TRBV4-3|TRBJ1-2
TGCGCCAGCAGCCAAGACAGTTACTATGGCTACACCTTC
CASSQDSYYGYTF
>TRBD1|NA|TRBV28|TRBJ2-3
TGTGCCACCACTTTATACAGGGGTTGGCCAGATACGCAGTATTTT
CATTLYRGWPDTQYF
>NA|few|TRBV11-2|TRBJ2-2
TGTGCCAGCAGCTTAGCCGGGGAGCTGTTTTTT
CASSLAGELFF
>TRBD2|NA|TRBV27|TRBJ2-7
TGTGCCAGCAGTTTATCCCCTAGCGGGGGTGTCTACGAGCAGTACTTC
CASSLSPSGGVYEQYF
>TRBD2|NA|TRBV10-3|TRBJ2-2
TGTGCCATCAGTGAGTATGGTAGCGGGAGCTCAAACACCGGGGAGCTGTTTTTT
CAISEYGSGSSNTGELFF
>TRBD2|NA|TRBV7-9|TRBJ2-1
TGTGCCAGCAGCTTAGGAACTAGCGTAGTCAATGAGCAGTTCTTC
CASSLGTSVVNEQFF
>NA|few|TRBV11-2|TRBJ2-1
TGTGCCAGCAGCTTAGGCCAGACCTACAATGAGCAGTTCTTC
CASSLGQTYNEQFF
>NA|NA|TRBV28|TRBJ2-5
TGTGCCAGCAAAAGGGCGGAGACCCAGTACTTC
CASKRAETQYF
>TRBD1|NA|TRBV6-1|TRBJ1-5
TGTGCCAGCAGTGTGGGACAGGGGGGCAATCAGCCCCAGCATTTT
CASSVGQGGNQPQHF
>NA|NA|TRBV6-5|TRBJ1-1
TGTGCCAGCAACCCCGGGGGGGGGATGACTGAAGCTTTCTTT
CASNPGGGMTEAFF
>TRBD1|NA|TRBV30|TRBJ1-3
TGTGCCTGGAGTCGACAGGGGTTCATATCTGGAAACACCATATATTTT
CAWSRQGFISGNTIYF